The clone carrying this TCR beta chain was picked up many times. The antigen is undetermined. Unfractionated whole blood was the source from which total RNA was extracted. In the library, unique molecular identifiers were attached to individual cDNA molecules. Original handling: TCRs per sample had a median of approximately 98,000 and ranged from about 23,224 to 700,000. TCRdb independently ran MiXCR on the 5' RACE reads; one entry per CDR3 protein. TCRdb's processing, not the authors' own work, is the source of the V and J calls. This repertoire shows 130,000 or so distinct CDR3 sequences, around 4.1% found once; its top ten account for more than 1.2%. This sample stems from a study of human T cells and chemical hapten exposure. Whole-study findings and limits: The number of TCRs above 1 in 1000 frequency did not change after DPC sensitization.

This receptor was obtained from a female donor in good health.

This chain's CDR3 is CASSFGGSYWEQYF. The CDR3, as DNA: TGTGCCAGCAGTTTCGGGGGCTCTTATTGGGAGCAGTACTTC. The chain employs TRBV12-3 or TRBV12-4 and TRBJ2-7; D may correspond to TRBD1 or TRBD2 (6 bases each). V was cut by 3 bases and J by 7 bases, with 16 bases left in between. This CDR3 is 14 amino acids long.